A single sample is the source of the 32 T cell receptor beta chains below, sequenced in a study of vaccination and CD4 T cells after COVID-19. No antigen has been identified for these receptors. The treatment: roughly ten-day PBMC culture with coronavirus spike peptide pools or control peptides (ViraFEST assay). The Oncomine TCR Beta short-read assay sequenced DNA from cultured CD4+ T cells. A single record per CDR3 protein comes from TCRdb applying MiXCR to the PCR reads. The sample lists 10,000 to 15,000 distinct CDR3 sequences, more than 45% occurring once. The specimen was CD4+ T cells from blood, cultured in vitro. Source of these receptors: a human donor who had recovered from COVID-19.

This sequence joins TRBV28 and TRBJ2-2; D might be TRBD2 (5 bases). CDR3 size: 15 residues. CDR1 and CDR2 from the germline V gene are MDHEN and SYDVKM. V lost 6 bases, J lost 4 bases, and 15 bases lay in between. The CDR3 DNA reads as TGTGCCAGCAGGAGGAGTCCGGGGAGCACCGGGGAGCTGTTTTTT. Amino acid sequence: CASRRSPGSTGELFF. Complete variable domain (other parts from reference TRBV28 and TRBJ2-2): DVKVTQSSRYLVKRTGEKVFLECVQDMDHENMFWYRQDPGLGLRLIYFSYDVKMKEKGDIPEGYSVSREKKERFSLILESASTNQTSMYLCASRRSPGSTGELFFGEGSRLTVL.

V and J are TRBV29-1 and TRBJ2-7, with D possibly being TRBD1 or TRBD2 (5 bases each). The CDR3 sequence is 13 residues long. In germline, CDR1 is SQVTM, CDR2 ANQGSEA. V gave up 4 bases and J gave up 4 bases, with 14 bases separating them. The CDR3 loop reads CSVAWGKSYEQYF. CDR3 DNA sequence: TGCAGCGTTGCTTGGGGGAAAAGTTACGAGCAGTACTTC.

V and J are TRBV19 and TRBJ1-2; the match to TRBD1 covers 9 bases. V shed 2 bases, J shed 8 bases, and the junction held 6 bases outside the gene matches. Germline-derived CDR1 and CDR2 are LNHDA and SQIVND (reference sequence). The CDR3 has 14 amino acids. The CDR3 bases are TGTGCCAGTAGTATACAGACAGGGGGTGGCGGCTACACCTTC. Its translation: CASSIQTGGGGYTF.

This clonotype has only one observation. This rearrangement joins TRBV2 to TRBJ2-1; D unclear. This CDR3 is built from 11 residues. V was shortened by 7 bases and J by 6 bases, with 7 bases between the two germline ends. Per germline, CDR1 SNHLY and CDR2 FYNNEI. CDR3 sequence: CASTYSNEQFF. CDR3 in DNA: TGTGCCAGCACTTACTCCAATGAGCAGTTCTTC. The variable domain in full, completed from reference TRBV2 and TRBJ2-1, reads EPEVTQTPSHQVTQMGQEVILRCVPISNHLYFYWYRQILGQKVEFLVSFYNNEISEKSEIFDDQFSVERPDGSNFTLKIRSTKLEDSAMYFCASTYSNEQFFGPGTRLTVL.

The chain carries TRBV11-2 and TRBJ1-2; D not certain. V gave up 2 bases and J gave up 4 bases, with 14 bases separating them. Germline V CDR1 and CDR2: SGHAT, FQNNGV. The CDR3 consists of 15 residues. In DNA, the CDR3 is TGTGCCAGCAGCTTACTGGGCCGGTCGAGCTATGGCTACACCTTC. It yields the protein CASSLLGRSSYGYTF.

The chain uses TRBV10-2 and TRBJ1-5; no firm D call. Trimming cost V 2 bases and J 4 bases, with 3 bases left between them. Germline CDR1 reads WSHSY; CDR2 reads SAAADI. CDR3 length: 12 residues. The CDR3 DNA follows: TGCGCCAGCAGTGAGGGGAATCAGCCCCAGCATTTT. Its translation is CASSEGNQPQHF.

This clonotype has more than one count but fewer than ten. This sequence joins TRBV2 and TRBJ2-2, with 7 bases that match TRBD2. V was pared by 6 bases and J by 6 bases, with 7 bases of the junction left unmatched. In germline, CDR1 is SNHLY, CDR2 FYNNEI. The CDR3 runs to 14 residues. CDR3 region: CASRGLTLPGELFF. In DNA form, the CDR3 reads TGTGCCAGCAGGGGACTAACTCTCCCCGGGGAGCTGTTTTTT.

The rearrangement uses TRBV6-5 and TRBJ2-3, with 16 bases lining up with TRBD2. With 0 bases clipped from V and 2 bases from J, the junction kept 5 bases outside the gene matches. This CDR3 spans 19 amino acids. Germline-derived CDR1 and CDR2 are MNHEY and SVGAGI. The CDR3 nucleotides are TGTGCCAGCAGTTACTCGGGACTAGCGGGAGGGCCTCCCACAGATACGCAGTATTTT. Translated, it gives CASSYSGLAGGPPTDTQYF.

This clonotype occurred a few times. J is TRBJ1-6 and V is TRBV10-3; D is undetermined. This CDR3 has 14 residues. The V gene's germline CDR1 is ENHRY and CDR2 SYGVKD. V lost 4 bases to trimming and J lost 7 bases, with 11 bases between them. The CDR3 region has the DNA TGTGCCATCAGTGGGCAGCTAGGAAATTCACCCCTCCACTTT. Translated: CAISGQLGNSPLHF.

The genes are TRBV7-8 and TRBJ1-5, with D perhaps matching TRBD1 (5 bases). CDR3 size: 19 residues. The germline gives CDR1 SGHVS, CDR2 FQNEAQ. Trimming shortened V by 4 bases and J by 3 bases, and 25 bases separated the two germline ends. CDR3 loop: CASSSSLNPTVGYNQPQHF. The CDR3 bases are TGTGCCAGCAGCTCCTCCCTAAATCCGACAGTGGGATACAATCAGCCCCAGCATTTT.

V is TRBV24-1 and J is TRBJ2-3; D gene unclear. V lost 0 bases, J lost 1 base, and 4 bases lay in between. Per the germline V gene, CDR1 is KGHDR and CDR2 is SFDVKD. The CDR3 covers 14 residues. CDR3 residues: CATSDLIGTDTQYF. The CDR3 nucleotides read TGTGCCACCAGTGATTTGATAGGCACAGATACGCAGTATTTT.

The table lists this clonotype with a few counts. The chain links TRBV6-1 to TRBJ1-1; 7 nucleotides match TRBD1. V shed 6 bases and J 6 bases; nucleotides not matched to a gene: 7. The length of the CDR3 is 13 residues. Germline loops: CDR1 MNHNS, CDR2 SASEGT. This CDR3 is CASRTGPHSEAFF. CDR3 nucleotides: TGTGCCAGCAGGACAGGGCCTCACTCTGAAGCTTTCTTT.

Only a few counts were recorded for this clonotype. V gene TRBV7-6 combines with J gene TRBJ2-3; TRBD2 aligns across 10 bases. Germline V gene sequence: CDR1 SGHVS, CDR2 FNYEAQ. The CDR3 length is 16 residues. Unmatched junction bases numbered 6, after V lost 5 bases and J lost 1 base. Here the CDR3 reads CASSRLAGVGTDTQYF. CDR3 DNA sequence: TGTGCCAGCAGCAGGCTAGCGGGAGTGGGCACAGATACGCAGTATTTT.

J is TRBJ1-6 and V is TRBV7-2, with unresolved D. This CDR3 comprises 13 residues. The germline V gene has CDR1 SGHTA and CDR2 FQGNSA. The V end was cut by 5 bases, the J end by 8 bases, with 10 bases between. Written as DNA, the CDR3 is TGTGCCAGCAGCGAAAGACTCGATTCACCCCTCCACTTT. Protein sequence: CASSERLDSPLHF. The variable domain in full, with the rest retrieved from reference TRBV7-2 and TRBJ1-6, is GAGVSQSPSNKVTEKGKDVELRCDPISGHTALYWYRQSLGQGLEFLIYFQGNSAPDKSGLPSDRFSAERTGGSVSTLTIQRTQQEDSAVYLCASSERLDSPLHFGNGTRLTVT.

The chain employs TRBV11-2 and TRBJ2-7; D ambiguous. CDR1 SGHAT and CDR2 FQNNGV come from the germline V gene. The CDR3 consists of 14 residues. Trimming left V 2 bases short and J 1 base short, with 9 bases between. The CDR3: CASSLWARSYEQYF. For the CDR3, the DNA is TGTGCCAGCAGCTTATGGGCCAGATCCTACGAGCAGTACTTC.

The chain carries TRBV19 and TRBJ1-5, with D tentatively TRBD1 (5 bases). The germline CDR1 and CDR2 sequences are LNHDA and SQIVND (reference sequence). Trimming shortened V by 8 bases and J by 8 bases, and 16 bases separated the two germline ends. The CDR3 runs 13 residues. This CDR3 is CASSGTWGEPQHF. The CDR3, as DNA: TGTGCCAGTTCCGGGACGTGGGGTGAGCCCCAGCATTTT.

The CDR3, as DNA: TGTGCCAGCAGTGTACAGGGAACGGCTGAAGCTTTCTTT. Translated, it gives CASSVQGTAEAFF. The chain carries TRBV25-1 and TRBJ1-1, with a possible D match to TRBD1 (6 bases). The V and J ends lost 4 bases and 6 bases respectively, with 12 bases between them. CDR1 is MGHDK and CDR2 is SYGVNS in the germline V gene. The CDR3 totals 13 residues.

This clonotype was recorded a few times. V usage is TRBV20-1 and J usage is TRBJ1-5; tentatively, D is TRBD1 (5 bases). V gave up 0 bases and J gave up 7 bases, with 16 bases separating them. This CDR3 has 15 residues. The germline CDR1 and CDR2 sequences are DFQATT and SNEGSKA (reference sequence). Written as DNA, the CDR3 is TGCAGTGCTAGAGAGGCCAGGGAGGGCGGACAGCCCCAGCATTTT. Its protein is CSAREAREGGQPQHF.

The genes are TRBV27 and TRBJ1-5, with 9 bases identical to TRBD1. Losses at the gene ends were 6 bases for V and 6 bases for J; bases not matched to a gene: 6. There are 14 residues in the CDR3. CDR1 and CDR2 from the germline V gene are MNHEY and SMNVEV (reference sequence). In DNA form, the CDR3 reads TGTGCCAGCAGGCAACAGGGGGCGGTTCAGCCCCAGCATTTT. Its protein product is CASRQQGAVQPQHF.

This clonotype was seen a few times. The chain links TRBV20-1 to TRBJ2-7; 12 nucleotides match TRBD1. From germline, CDR1 is DFQATT and CDR2 SNEGSKA (reference sequence). The CDR3 spans 13 residues. Trimming removed 3 bases from V and 7 bases from J; junction bases left unmatched: 4. CDR3 loop: CSARGQGAVEQYF. The CDR3, as DNA: TGCAGTGCTAGGGGACAGGGGGCAGTTGAGCAGTACTTC.

This clonotype occurred a few times. The chain joins TRBV6-1 to TRBJ2-3; possible D gene TRBD2, 7 bases. V lost 9 bases and J 6 bases, leaving 28 bases between the germline ends. The CDR3 extends over 17 amino acids. The germline gives CDR1 MNHNS, CDR2 SASEGT. CDR3 sequence (DNA): TGTGCCAGACCGGCCCCAAAAAGCGGGAAAGGGGGGGATACGCAGTATTTT. It encodes CARPAPKSGKGGDTQYF.

This clonotype has only one observation. The chain combines TRBV10-3 with TRBJ1-1; TRBD1 might be the D (6 bases). The V end lost 9 bases, the J end lost 0 bases, and 11 bases lay between the germline ends. From germline, CDR1 is ENHRY and CDR2 SYGVKD. This CDR3 comprises 13 residues. The CDR3 loop is CAIRTDLNTEAFF. DNA for the CDR3: TGTGCCATTCGGACAGACCTGAACACTGAAGCTTTCTTT.

V is TRBV20-1 and J is TRBJ2-1; the D call may be TRBD1 or TRBD2 (5 bases each). The V gene lost 2 bases and the J gene lost 5 bases, with 10 bases spanning the gap. In germline, CDR1 is DFQATT, CDR2 SNEGSKA (reference sequence). The CDR3 covers 13 residues. CDR3 region: CSARWDAHNEQFF. DNA for the CDR3: TGCAGTGCTAGATGGGACGCGCACAATGAGCAGTTCTTC.

This chain connects TRBV10-3 to TRBJ2-2; 11 bases fit TRBD2. The CDR3 consists of 16 residues. In germline, CDR1 is ENHRY, CDR2 SYGVKD. The V and J ends lost 6 bases and 5 bases, in that order; junction bases with no gene match: 8. The CDR3 sequence: CAIRTSGEGWTGELFF. The CDR3 DNA sequence: TGTGCCATCAGGACTAGCGGGGAAGGGTGGACCGGGGAGCTGTTTTTT.

This chain links TRBV7-9 with TRBJ2-3; D is perhaps TRBD1 (7 bases). Trimming stripped 4 bases from V and 4 bases from J, with 12 bases between. Germline loops: CDR1 SEHNR, CDR2 FQNEAQ (reference sequence). The CDR3 has 14 residues. The CDR3 DNA reads as TGTGCCAGCAGCTCAGGGGGGCCACCAGATACGCAGTATTTT. Its protein is CASSSGGPPDTQYF.

The rearrangement links TRBV7-2 to TRBJ2-7; TRBD2 is a possible D gene (6 bases). V was trimmed by 6 bases and J by 0 bases, leaving 12 bases between them. Germline V CDR1 and CDR2: SGHTA, FQGNSA. The CDR3 runs 14 residues. The CDR3: CASRSGGSSYEQYF. As DNA, the CDR3 is TGTGCCAGCAGGTCCGGGGGAAGCTCCTACGAGCAGTACTTC.

A remark on this clonotype: The junction departs from germline at one end; a sequencing error may be responsible. This sequence joins TRBV7-2 and TRBJ1-2; no reliable D call. Germline CDR1 reads SGHTA; CDR2 reads FQGNSA. The CDR3 totals 13 residues. The CDR3 here is CASSLADGGGYTF. As DNA, the CDR3 is TGTGCCAGCAGCCTAGCCGACGGAGGGGGCTACACCTTC.

The rearrangement uses TRBV25-1 and TRBJ2-1; tentatively, D is TRBD1 or TRBD2 (7 bases each). The CDR3 spans 17 residues. Trimming removed 5 bases at V and 7 bases at J, with 24 bases between. The germline gives CDR1 MGHDK, CDR2 SYGVNS. CDR3 bases: TGTGCCAGCAGTAACCCAACTGGGCGACAGGGAGGGAATGAGCAGTTCTTC. Its protein is CASSNPTGRQGGNEQFF.

The CDR3 DNA reads as TGTGCCAGCAGTGTCATAAAGGGCCGGGGCACCGGGGAGCTGTTTTTT. This sequence encodes CASSVIKGRGTGELFF. The genes are TRBV28 and TRBJ2-2; a weak D match, TRBD2 (5 bases). In germline, CDR1 is MDHEN, CDR2 SYDVKM. The CDR3 is made up of 16 amino acids. V was trimmed by 5 bases and J by 4 bases, leaving 17 bases between them.

This sequence joins TRBV20-1 and TRBJ2-7; perhaps TRBD1 as D (5 bases). Trimming removed 6 bases from V and 0 bases from J, with 9 bases in between. Germline V CDR1 and CDR2: DFQATT, SNEGSKA (reference sequence). CDR3 length equals 12 residues. The CDR3 protein is CSARTHSYEQYF. The CDR3 nucleotides read TGCAGTGCCAGGACACACTCCTACGAGCAGTACTTC.

This chain connects TRBV19 to TRBJ1-5; 9 bases are shared with TRBD1. Germline-derived CDR1 and CDR2 are LNHDA and SQIVND (reference sequence). V shed 4 bases, J shed 5 bases, and the junction held 9 bases outside the gene matches. The CDR3 has 16 residues. The CDR3 DNA reads TGTGCCAGTAGTAAAACACAGGGGGCTTCTGATCAGCCCCAGCATTTT. This gives the protein CASSKTQGASDQPQHF.

The rearrangement uses TRBV27 and TRBJ2-1, with 7 bases matching TRBD2. The CDR3 is 16 amino acids. The germline CDR1 and CDR2 sequences are MNHEY and SMNVEV (reference sequence). The V gene end was trimmed by 4 bases and the J gene end by 5 bases; junction bases not matched to a gene: 11. In DNA, the CDR3 is TGTGCCAGCAGTTCATATAGCGGGTTGGGCAACAATGAGCAGTTCTTC. Protein product: CASSSYSGLGNNEQFF.